Sequencing of this TCR beta chain was carried out in a study of blood T cell repertoires in COVID-19. The CDR3 has 16 amino acids. V lost 6 bases and J 2 bases, leaving 16 bases between the germline ends. Germline V gives CDR1 SNHLY, CDR2 FYNNEI. Seattle's cohort entered during active infection and was followed longitudinally. Sequencing was performed with immunoSEQ multiplex PCR; in TCRdb, only in-frame clones are kept and a portion is missing. The sample includes some 450,000 clones, approximately 90% of them seen just once. This TCR was sampled from a man aged 18-30 years with COVID-19, enrolled during active disease. Sequencing input: peripheral blood. The rearrangement joins TRBV2 to TRBJ2-2, with D maybe TRBD2 (6 bases). CDR3 coding DNA: TGTGCCAGCAGACCCCTCGGCGGGACTAACACCGGGGAGCTGTTTTTT. Its protein product is CASRPLGGTNTGELFF.